This T cell receptor beta chain came from a study of T cells in Graves' hyperthyroidism and ophthalmopathy. Disease lasting under 3 months, a NOSPECS grade of at least 4, and a Clinical Activity Score of at least 3 were features of the ophthalmopathy patients. Clinicians diagnosed patients from clinical symptoms, serum thyroxine and TRAb, thyroid ultrasound and orbital computed tomography. A 10 ml volume of fresh peripheral blood provided the PBMCs. The germline gives CDR1 PRHDT, CDR2 FYEKMQ (reference sequence). CDR3 length: 17 residues. Trimming removed 4 bases from V and 6 bases from J; junction bases left unmatched: 8. It was RNA transcripts that yielded the amplified TCR beta CDR3 regions. HTBI primers were employed in a first-round RT-PCR of the TCR CDR3. In TCRdb, the multiplex PCR reads were re-called with MiXCR into one record per CDR3 protein. Of 350,000 to 450,000 distinct CDR3 sequences listed, over 12% are singletons.

A note on this clonotype: No antigen is known for it.

Findings of the study overall: Patients with ophthalmopathy were separated from those with stable hyperthyroidism by a 13 V-J model.

This chain uses TRBV13 with TRBJ2-2; 13 bases are shared with TRBD2. The TCR sequence derives from a middle-aged man with Graves' ophthalmopathy. Specimen: blood. The CDR3 protein is CASSSPTSGRLPGELFF. Here the CDR3 DNA reads TGTGCCAGCAGCTCGCCGACTAGCGGGAGGTTACCCGGGGAGCTGTTTTTT.